The 26 T cell receptor beta chains listed next were all sequenced from one sample in a study of cytomegalovirus exposure and HLA in healthy donors. The study ran its PCR with 60 Vbeta and 13 Jbeta primers. Clones were sequenced by immunoSEQ multiplex PCR, and TCRdb holds only the in-frame ones, with some missing. The sample holds 150,000 to 200,000 clones; more than 75% are singletons and the top ten take roughly 1.5%. The sequencing input was PBMCs. These receptors all come from a woman aged 50 to 65 in good health and CMV-seronegative.

This rearrangement joins TRBV18 to TRBJ1-4; 9 nucleotides align to TRBD1. The CDR3 has 12 amino acids. V dropped 6 bases and J dropped 16; count of bases not matched to a gene: 9. Germline CDR1 and CDR2: KGHSH and LQKENI. The CDR3 loop is CASSTSTGGPFF. The CDR3 DNA is TGTGCCAGCTCGACCTCAACAGGGGGCCCGTTTTTT. The full variable domain, with the rest looked up from reference TRBV18 and TRBJ1-4, is NAGVMQNPRHLVRRRGQEARLRCSPMKGHSHVYWYRQLPEEGLKFMVYLQKENIIDESGMPKERFSAEFPKEGPSILRIQQVVRGDSAAYFCASSTSTGGPFFGSGTQLSVL.

The genes are TRBV7-3 and TRBJ1-1, with D hard to call. Trimming shortened V by 1 base and J by 1 base, and 4 bases separated the two germline ends. Germline CDR1 SGHTA, CDR2 FQGTGA. This CDR3 has 13 residues. The CDR3 loop is CASSLSQNTEAFF. The CDR3 DNA reads TGTGCCAGCAGCTTAAGTCAGAACACTGAAGCTTTCTTT.

Here the CDR3 DNA reads TGTGCCAGCAGCTCCCGACTAGCGGGAGTCTATGAGCAGTTCTTC. Translating gives CASSSRLAGVYEQFF. V is TRBV13 and J is TRBJ2-1, with TRBD2 identical over 12 bases. The V gene's germline CDR1 is PRHDT and CDR2 FYEKMQ (reference sequence). Trimming cost V 4 bases and J 8 bases; bases outside gene matches: 6. CDR3 length equals 15 residues.

V is TRBV6-1 and J is TRBJ1-5, with TRBD1 as a possible D gene (6 bases). With 9 bases removed from V and 0 bases from J, the gap between germline ends came to 12 bases. Germline CDR1 and CDR2: MNHNS and SASEGT. CDR3 length: 14 amino acids. CDR3 bases: TGTGCCAGAGACAGGCGCTATAGCAATCAGCCCCAGCATTTT. Protein sequence: CARDRRYSNQPQHF.

This sequence joins TRBV5-4 and TRBJ2-3, with D possibly being TRBD2 (5 bases). The V end lost 0 bases, the J end lost 0 bases, and 5 bases lay between the germline ends. CDR1 SGHNT and CDR2 YYREEE come from the germline V gene (reference sequence). This CDR3 contains 14 residues. CDR3 DNA sequence: TGTGCCAGCAGCTTGGCTAGCAGCACAGATACGCAGTATTTT. Translating gives CASSLASSTDTQYF.

CDR3 DNA sequence: TGTGCCAGCATCTTCCGCGCAGGGCCATTCGGCATGAACACTGAAGCTTTCTTT. Translating it yields CASIFRAGPFGMNTEAFF. The chain uses TRBV27 and TRBJ1-1; tentatively, D is TRBD1 (5 bases). V was clipped by 7 bases and J by 0 bases, with 24 bases between them. Germline-derived CDR1 and CDR2 are MNHEY and SMNVEV (reference sequence). The CDR3 consists of 18 residues.

Written as DNA, the CDR3 is TGTGCCAGCAGTTACACGGCGGCGAGCAATCAGCCCCAGCATTTT. Residues: CASSYTAASNQPQHF. The chain recombines TRBV6-5 with TRBJ1-5, with D unclear. The CDR3 sequence is 15 residues long. The germline CDR1 and CDR2 sequences are MNHEY and SVGAGI. V lost 2 bases, J lost 1 base, and 9 bases lay in between.

The genes are TRBV7-9 and TRBJ1-2; D remains ambiguous. The CDR3 consists of 16 residues. Germline V gives CDR1 SEHNR, CDR2 FQNEAQ (reference sequence). V was trimmed by 5 bases and J by 7 bases, leaving 23 bases between them. CDR3 bases: TGTGCCAGCAGCCTAAGAGGTGGTCAGTCGCGGCGTGGCTACACCTTC. Amino acids: CASSLRGGQSRRGYTF. The variable domain in full, with the rest retrieved from reference TRBV7-9 and TRBJ1-2, is DTGVSQNPRHKITKRGQNVTFRCDPISEHNRLYWYRQTLGQGPEFLTYFQNEAQLEKSRLLSDRFSAERPKGSFSTLEIQRTEQGDSAMYLCASSLRGGQSRRGYTFGSGTRLTVV.

V usage is TRBV18 and J usage is TRBJ2-1, with 11 bases that match TRBD2. The CDR3 consists of 18 residues. The V gene's germline CDR1 is KGHSH and CDR2 LQKENI. V gave up 1 base and J gave up 1 base; unmatched junction bases: 6. CDR3 amino acids: CASSPRVTSGGSYNEQFF. DNA for the CDR3: TGTGCCAGCTCACCACGGGTTACTAGCGGGGGTTCCTACAATGAGCAGTTCTTC.

The rearrangement joins TRBV5-1 to TRBJ1-1; possibly TRBD1 for D (5 bases). Germline V gene sequence: CDR1 SGHRS, CDR2 YFSETQ. This CDR3 region has 14 residues. With 5 bases removed from V and 1 base from J, the gap between germline ends came to 12 bases. The CDR3 DNA reads TGCGCCAGCAGATGGTATGGGGCGAACACTGAAGCTTTCTTT. The encoded protein is CASRWYGANTEAFF.

The rearrangement joins TRBV15 to TRBJ2-5, with 8 nucleotides matching TRBD2. CDR1 LNHNV and CDR2 YYDKDF come from the germline V gene (reference sequence). V trimming: 2 bases; J trimming: 5 bases; junction bases outside the gene matches: 10. The CDR3 loop spans 16 amino acids. The CDR3 DNA reads as TGTGCCACCAGCAGATATTGGTCAGCGGGAGACGAGACCCAGTACTTC. This codes for CATSRYWSAGDETQYF.

The chain is built from TRBV19 and TRBJ2-1, with 8 nucleotides matching TRBD2. The V gene end was trimmed by 3 bases and the J gene end by 12 bases; junction bases not matched to a gene: 10. Germline CDR1 and CDR2: LNHDA and SQIVND (reference sequence). The CDR3 contains 14 residues. The CDR3 spells CASSMAPREVGQFF. As DNA, the CDR3 is TGTGCCAGTAGTATGGCCCCGCGGGAGGTTGGGCAGTTCTTC. The full variable domain, rest sourced from reference TRBV19 and TRBJ2-1, is DGGITQSPKYLFRKEGQNVTLSCEQNLNHDAMYWYRQDPGQGLRLIYYSQIVNDFQKGDIAEGYSVSREKKESFPLTVTSAQKNPTAFYLCASSMAPREVGQFFGPGTRLTVL.

The V call is TRBV6-6, the J call TRBJ2-1; D is perhaps TRBD2 (6 bases). This CDR3 contains 16 residues. The germline V and J ends were trimmed by 1 base and 7 bases, with 17 bases remaining between them. Germline V gene sequence: CDR1 MNHNY, CDR2 SVGAGI (reference sequence). CDR3: CASSYWGGDRGNEQFF. Here the CDR3 DNA reads TGTGCCAGCAGTTACTGGGGCGGGGACCGCGGGAATGAGCAGTTCTTC.

The chain employs TRBV7-2 and TRBJ2-1; 11 bases fit TRBD2. V dropped 3 bases and J dropped 9; count of bases not matched to a gene: 7. The CDR3 is 15 amino acids. CDR1 and CDR2 (germline): SGHTA, FQGNSA. Here the CDR3 reads CASSFRWTSGLEQFF. The CDR3 region has the DNA TGTGCCAGCAGCTTTCGATGGACTAGCGGGCTTGAGCAGTTCTTC.

The rearrangement joins TRBV5-5 to TRBJ1-3; D is unclear. The CDR3 extends over 16 amino acids. The germline gives CDR1 SGHKS, CDR2 YYEKEE (reference sequence). The V end lost 0 bases, the J end lost 0 bases, and 10 bases lay between the germline ends. CDR3 sequence (DNA): TGTGCCAGCAGCTTGGCTCAGATAATCTCTGGAAACACCATATATTTT. Residues: CASSLAQIISGNTIYF.

This chain connects TRBV9 to TRBJ2-1; the match to TRBD1 covers 12 bases. This CDR3 comprises 17 residues. Germline V gene data show CDR1 as SGDLS and CDR2 as YYNGEE. The V segment lost 2 bases and the J segment 9 bases; nucleotides outside the gene matches: 12. In DNA, the CDR3 is TGTGCCAGCAGCGTCCTCTCCGGGACAGGGGGCTCGGGTGAGCAGTTCTTC. This sequence encodes CASSVLSGTGGSGEQFF.

The genes are TRBV6-1 and TRBJ2-7; D gene ambiguous. Per the germline V gene, CDR1 is MNHNS and CDR2 is SASEGT. This CDR3 is built from 15 residues. The germline V and J ends were trimmed by 0 bases and 2 bases, with 11 bases remaining between them. Here the CDR3 DNA reads TGTGCCAGCAGTGAAGCGCAGAAAATCACCTACGAGCAGTACTTC. Translation: CASSEAQKITYEQYF.

This chain links TRBV6-6 with TRBJ1-6; 8 bases line up with TRBD1. The CDR3 extends over 14 amino acids. Germline V gives CDR1 MNHNY, CDR2 SVGAGI (reference sequence). V was clipped by 6 bases and J by 7 bases; unmatched bases: 5. The CDR3 loop reads CASRDRVFNSPLHF. The CDR3, as DNA: TGTGCCAGCAGGGACAGGGTTTTCAATTCACCCCTCCACTTT.

V is TRBV28 and J is TRBJ1-4; 9 nucleotides agree with TRBD1. The CDR3 has 15 amino acids. Germline V gene data show CDR1 as MDHEN and CDR2 as SYDVKM. V trimming: 6 bases; J trimming: 7 bases; junction bases outside the gene matches: 9. CDR3 protein: CASRLPGQGSEKLFF. The CDR3 DNA follows: TGTGCCAGCAGACTTCCGGGACAGGGTAGTGAAAAACTGTTTTTT.

The gene calls are TRBV27 and TRBJ1-1, with D perhaps matching TRBD1 (5 bases). Trimming shortened V by 5 bases and J by 0 bases, and 16 bases separated the two germline ends. Per germline, CDR1 MNHEY and CDR2 SMNVEV (reference sequence). CDR3 length equals 16 residues. The CDR3 loop is CASSPRGSRVNTEAFF. The CDR3, as DNA: TGTGCCAGCAGTCCTAGGGGAAGTCGGGTGAACACTGAAGCTTTCTTT.

As to this clone: Germline and junction disagree at one end, which may indicate a read error. The V call is TRBV27, the J call TRBJ1-6; 8 bases match TRBD1. Germline-derived CDR1 and CDR2 are MNHEY and SMNVEV (reference sequence). The CDR3 consists of 17 residues. CDR3 in amino acids: CASSLGQGRSYNSSLHF. For the CDR3, the DNA is TGTGCCAGCAGCCTCGGACAGGGCAGATCCTATAATTCATCCCTCCACTTT.

This clone appeared once. The rearrangement links TRBV28 to TRBJ2-1; D perhaps matches TRBD2 (6 bases). This CDR3 is built from 16 residues. CDR1 is MDHEN and CDR2 is SYDVKM in the germline V gene. V was cut by 5 bases and J by 7 bases, with 21 bases left in between. The CDR3 loop is CASSGGTGPARNEQFF. CDR3 nucleotides: TGTGCCAGCAGTGGGGGGACTGGCCCCGCGAGGAATGAGCAGTTCTTC.

The V gene is TRBV9, the J gene TRBJ1-2, with 7 bases identical to TRBD1. This CDR3 has 14 residues. In germline, CDR1 is SGDLS, CDR2 YYNGEE. V dropped 3 bases and J dropped 4; count of bases not matched to a gene: 6. CDR3: CASSAAGTAYGYTF. CDR3 DNA: TGTGCCAGCAGCGCGGCCGGGACAGCCTATGGCTACACCTTC.

This clone has only one observation. DNA of the CDR3: TGTGCCAGCTCACCATTACAGGTGGACATTCAGTACTTC. It codes for CASSPLQVDIQYF. The chain recombines TRBV18 with TRBJ2-4, with D possibly being TRBD1 (5 bases). Looked up from germline, CDR1 is KGHSH and CDR2 is LQKENI. The CDR3 is made up of 13 amino acids. Trimming stripped 2 bases from V and 8 bases from J, with 10 bases between. The full variable domain, its missing parts supplied by reference TRBV18 and TRBJ2-4, is NAGVMQNPRHLVRRRGQEARLRCSPMKGHSHVYWYRQLPEEGLKFMVYLQKENIIDESGMPKERFSAEFPKEGPSILRIQQVVRGDSAAYFCASSPLQVDIQYFGAGTRLSVL.

CDR3 in DNA: TGCGCCAGCAGCTGGGAACTAGCACGTGGTACCGGGGAGCTGTTTTTT. Its protein product is CASSWELARGTGELFF. The chain uses TRBV5-1 and TRBJ2-2; possible D gene TRBD2, 6 bases. Germline CDR1 is SGHRS and CDR2 is YFSETQ. The V gene lost 3 bases and the J gene lost 5 bases, with 17 bases spanning the gap. This CDR3 has 16 residues.

The CDR3 DNA reads as TGTGCCACCAGCAGAGCCGGGGGACTAGCGGGCCACAAGCAGTTCTTC. It yields the protein CATSRAGGLAGHKQFF. The V call is TRBV15, the J call TRBJ2-1; TRBD2 aligns across 12 bases. The CDR3 loop spans 16 amino acids. The germline V gene encodes CDR1 LNHNV and CDR2 YYDKDF (reference sequence). Germline trimming cut 1 base from V and 11 bases from J; bases unmatched to any gene: 9.